What follows is one T cell receptor beta chain and its context. Its antigen is not known. These data belong to a study of molecular identifiers for immune sequencing clone quantification. TCRdb passed the PCR reads through MiXCR, listing each CDR3 protein once. Of fewer than 25,000 distinct CDR3 sequences in the sample, 17% were seen once. The junction had 4 bases not matched to a gene; V was cut back by 5 bases and J by 8 bases. Germline CDR1 reads SNHLY; CDR2 reads FYNNEI. The CDR3 extends over 14 amino acids. Study outcomes and limitations: Barcode-sharing identical TCR molecules could underestimate highly expanded clone sizes.

The gene calls are TRBV2 and TRBJ1-4, with 11 bases matching TRBD1. The TCR comes from a human donor in good health. Some libraries in this study had Jurkat cell RNA spiked in. Source material: naive CD8+ T cells from blood, with Jurkat cell RNA spiked in. Stated subset: FACS-sorted CD8+CD4-CCR7+CD45RA+ naive T cells. CDR3 DNA: TGTGCCAGCAGTCCGGGACAGGGGGAAGAAAAACTGTTTTTT. Translating it yields CASSPGQGEEKLFF.